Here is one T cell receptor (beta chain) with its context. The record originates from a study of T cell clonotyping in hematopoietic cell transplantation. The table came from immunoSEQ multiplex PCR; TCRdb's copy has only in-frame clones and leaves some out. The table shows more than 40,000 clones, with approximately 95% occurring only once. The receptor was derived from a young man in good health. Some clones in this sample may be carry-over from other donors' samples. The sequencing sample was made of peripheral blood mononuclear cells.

The CDR3 loop reads CASSRTSTGELFF. The CDR3 region has the DNA TGTGCCAGCAGCCGGACTAGCACCGGGGAGCTGTTTTTT. V usage is TRBV7-2 and J usage is TRBJ2-2, with 7 bases that match TRBD2. The CDR3 runs to 13 residues. V was pared by 5 bases and J by 4 bases, with 1 base of the junction left unmatched. Germline V CDR1 and CDR2: SGHTA, FQGNSA.